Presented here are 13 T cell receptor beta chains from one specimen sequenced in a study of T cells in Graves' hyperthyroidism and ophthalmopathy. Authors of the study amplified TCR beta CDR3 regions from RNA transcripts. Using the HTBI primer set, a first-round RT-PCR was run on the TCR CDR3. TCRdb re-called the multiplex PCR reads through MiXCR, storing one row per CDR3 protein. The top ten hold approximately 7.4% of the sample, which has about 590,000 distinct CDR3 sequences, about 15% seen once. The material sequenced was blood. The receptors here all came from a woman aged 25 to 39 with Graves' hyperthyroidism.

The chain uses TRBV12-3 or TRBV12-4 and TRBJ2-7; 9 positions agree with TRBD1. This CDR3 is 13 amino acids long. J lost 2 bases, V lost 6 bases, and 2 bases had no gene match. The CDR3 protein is CASRGTGPYEQYF. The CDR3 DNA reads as TGTGCCAGCAGGGGGACAGGGCCCTACGAGCAGTACTTC.

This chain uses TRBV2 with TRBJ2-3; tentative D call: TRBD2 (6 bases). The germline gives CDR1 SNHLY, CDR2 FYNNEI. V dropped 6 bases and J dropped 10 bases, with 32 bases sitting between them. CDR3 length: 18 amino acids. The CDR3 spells CASSLGRGVPRIIGAQYF. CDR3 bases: TGTGCCAGCAGCTTAGGCCGCGGGGTTCCTCGTATCATCGGAGCGCAGTATTTT.

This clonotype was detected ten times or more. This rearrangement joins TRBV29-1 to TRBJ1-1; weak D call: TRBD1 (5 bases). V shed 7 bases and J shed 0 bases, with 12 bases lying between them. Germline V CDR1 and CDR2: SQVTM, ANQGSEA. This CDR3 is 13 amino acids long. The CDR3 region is CSAQGALNTEAFF. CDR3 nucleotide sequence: TGCAGCGCCCAGGGCGCCTTGAACACTGAAGCTTTCTTT.

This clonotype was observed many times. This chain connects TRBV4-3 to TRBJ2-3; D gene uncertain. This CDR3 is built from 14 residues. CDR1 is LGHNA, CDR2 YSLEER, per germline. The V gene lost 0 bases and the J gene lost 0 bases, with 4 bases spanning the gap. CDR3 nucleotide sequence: TGCGCCAGCAGCCAAGAAGACAGCACAGATACGCAGTATTTT. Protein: CASSQEDSTDTQYF.

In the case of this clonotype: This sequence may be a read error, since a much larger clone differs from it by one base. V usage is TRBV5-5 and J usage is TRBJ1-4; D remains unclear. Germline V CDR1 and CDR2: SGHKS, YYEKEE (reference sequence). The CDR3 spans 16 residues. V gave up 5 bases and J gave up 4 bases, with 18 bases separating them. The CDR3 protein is CASRRGRPRDNEKLFF. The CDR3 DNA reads TGTGCCAGCAGGAGAGGCAGACCAAGAGATAATGAAAAACTGTTTTTT.

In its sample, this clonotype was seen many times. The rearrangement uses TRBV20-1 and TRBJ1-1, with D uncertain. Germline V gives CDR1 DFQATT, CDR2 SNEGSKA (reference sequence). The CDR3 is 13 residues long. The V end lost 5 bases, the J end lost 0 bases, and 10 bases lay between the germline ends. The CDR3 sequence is CSALRHVNTEAFF. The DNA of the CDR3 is TGCAGTGCTCTCCGACACGTGAACACTGAAGCTTTCTTT.

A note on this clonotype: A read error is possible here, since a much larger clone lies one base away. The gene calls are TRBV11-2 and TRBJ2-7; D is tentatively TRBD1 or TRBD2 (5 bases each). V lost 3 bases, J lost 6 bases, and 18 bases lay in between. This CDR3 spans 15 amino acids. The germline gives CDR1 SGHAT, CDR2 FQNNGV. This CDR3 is CASSLRRDETCEQYF. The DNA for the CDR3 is TGTGCCAGCAGCTTGCGCCGGGACGAGACCTGCGAGCAGTACTTC.

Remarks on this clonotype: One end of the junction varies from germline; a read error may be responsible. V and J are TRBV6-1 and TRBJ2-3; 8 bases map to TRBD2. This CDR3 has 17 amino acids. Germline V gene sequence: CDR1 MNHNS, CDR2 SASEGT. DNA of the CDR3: TGTGCCAGCAGCGTTTATGCGGGGGGCATTAAGACAGATACGCGGTATTTT. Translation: CASSVYAGGIKTDTRYF.

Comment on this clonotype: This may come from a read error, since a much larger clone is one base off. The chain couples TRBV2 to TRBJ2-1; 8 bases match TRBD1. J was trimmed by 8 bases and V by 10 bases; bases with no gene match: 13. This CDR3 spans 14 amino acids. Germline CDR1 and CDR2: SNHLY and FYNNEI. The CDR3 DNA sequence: TGTGCCAACAGCGTCGAGACAGGGGCCCATGAGCAGTTCTTC. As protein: CANSVETGAHEQFF. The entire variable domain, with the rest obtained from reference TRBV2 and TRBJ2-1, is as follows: EPEVTQTPSHQVTQMGQEVILRCVPISNHLYFYWYRQILGQKVEFLVSFYNNEISEKSEIFDDQFSVERPDGSNFTLKIRSTKLEDSAMYFCANSVETGAHEQFFGPGTRLTVL.

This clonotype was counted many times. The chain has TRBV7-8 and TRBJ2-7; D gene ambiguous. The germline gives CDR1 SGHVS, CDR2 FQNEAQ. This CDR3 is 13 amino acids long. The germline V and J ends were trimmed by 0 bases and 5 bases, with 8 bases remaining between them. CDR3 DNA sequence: TGTGCCAGCAGCTTAGCAGGGATCCACGAGCAGTACTTC. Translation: CASSLAGIHEQYF. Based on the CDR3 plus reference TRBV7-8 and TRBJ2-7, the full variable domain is GAGVSQSPRYKVAKRGQDVALRCDPISGHVSLFWYQQALGQGPEFLTYFQNEAQLDKSGLPSDRFFAERPEGSVSTLKIQRTQQEDSAVYLCASSLAGIHEQYFGPGTRLTVT.

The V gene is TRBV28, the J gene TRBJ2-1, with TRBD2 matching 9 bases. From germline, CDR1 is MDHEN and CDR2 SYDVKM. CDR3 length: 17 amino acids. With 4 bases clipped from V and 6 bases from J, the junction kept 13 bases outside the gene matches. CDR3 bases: TGTGCCAGCAGTTCACTGACCCTTAGCGGGAGCCCCAATGAGCAGTTCTTC. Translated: CASSSLTLSGSPNEQFF.

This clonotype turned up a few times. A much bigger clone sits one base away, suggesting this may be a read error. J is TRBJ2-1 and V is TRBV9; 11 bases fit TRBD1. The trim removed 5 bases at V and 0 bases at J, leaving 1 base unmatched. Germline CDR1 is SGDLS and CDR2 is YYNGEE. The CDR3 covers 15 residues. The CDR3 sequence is CASSGTGGSYNEQFF. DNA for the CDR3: TGTGCCAGCAGTGGGACAGGGGGCTCCTACAATGAGCAGTTCTTC.

The CDR3 is CATSRDVFTDTQYF. Here the CDR3 DNA reads TGTGCCACCAGCAGAGATGTGTTCACAGATACGCAGTATTTT. The chain employs TRBV15 and TRBJ2-3; D is uncertain. The CDR3 extends over 14 amino acids. V gave up 0 bases and J gave up 2 bases, with 6 bases separating them. Germline CDR1 reads LNHNV; CDR2 reads YYDKDF (reference sequence).